The next 32 T cell receptor beta chains were all read from a single sample in a study of identical twins. TCRdb fed the 5' RACE reads into MiXCR, producing one record per CDR3 protein. The table includes a few hundred thousand distinct CDR3 sequences, roughly 9.5% detected once. The same data also went into a second study, on yellow fever vaccine responses in identical twins.

Sequenced material: PBMCs. These receptors were taken from a woman aged 18-29 years in good health.

This clonotype was observed many times. The V and J genes are TRBV12-3 or TRBV12-4 and TRBJ2-4, with 9 bases aligning to TRBD1. There are 14 residues in the CDR3. The ends lost 5 bases at V and 5 bases at J; junction bases unmatched: 4. CDR3 protein: CASSRQGVQNIQYF. The CDR3, as DNA: TGTGCCAGCAGTCGACAGGGGGTCCAAAACATTCAGTACTTC.

The chain couples TRBV28 to TRBJ2-3; possible D gene TRBD1, 5 bases. The CDR3 extends over 15 amino acids. Germline V gene sequence: CDR1 MDHEN, CDR2 SYDVKM. V lost 7 bases, J lost 3 bases, and 17 bases lay in between. This CDR3 is CASIQGWAGTDTQYF. CDR3 sequence (DNA): TGTGCCAGCATTCAGGGATGGGCAGGGACAGATACGCAGTATTTT.

This clonotype was seen a handful of times. The chain uses TRBV9 and TRBJ2-1; the match to TRBD2 covers 13 bases. Germline V gene sequence: CDR1 SGDLS, CDR2 YYNGEE. J was trimmed by 6 bases and V by 5 bases; bases with no gene match: 8. This CDR3 contains 16 residues. The CDR3 DNA sequence: TGTGCCAGCAGGGACGTACTAGCGGGAGGGCCCAATGAGCAGTTCTTC. This sequence encodes CASRDVLAGGPNEQFF.

This clonotype was picked up a small number of times. This sequence joins TRBV29-1 and TRBJ1-1; D remains unclear. The V and J ends lost 4 bases and 0 bases respectively, with 15 bases between them. This CDR3 has 15 residues. Germline V gene data show CDR1 as SQVTM and CDR2 as ANQGSEA. CDR3 coding DNA: TGCAGCGTTGTAGTGGGGAATGAGGTGAACACTGAAGCTTTCTTT. It translates to CSVVVGNEVNTEAFF. The variable domain in full, completed from reference TRBV29-1 and TRBJ1-1, reads SAVISQKPSRDICQRGTSLTIQCQVDSQVTMMFWYRQQPGQSLTLIATANQGSEATYESGFVIDKFPISRPNLTFSTLTVSNMSPEDSSIYLCSVVVGNEVNTEAFFGQGTRLTVV.

This clonotype turned up a few times. CDR3 in DNA: TGCGCCAGCAGCTTCGGCGACACCGCCCAAGGCTACACCTTC. Its translation: CASSFGDTAQGYTF. The chain has TRBV5-1 and TRBJ1-2, with D unresolved. Per the germline V gene, CDR1 is SGHRS and CDR2 is YFSETQ. Trimming pared 2 bases from V and 8 bases from J, leaving 16 bases between. The length of the CDR3 is 14 residues. The whole variable domain, remainder taken from reference TRBV5-1 and TRBJ1-2, is KAGVTQTPRYLIKTRGQQVTLSCSPISGHRSVSWYQQTPGQGLQFLFEYFSETQRNKGNFPGRFSGRQFSNSRSEMNVSTLELGDSALYLCASSFGDTAQGYTFGSGTRLTVV.

In its sample, this clonotype was seen a few times. The rearrangement links TRBV20-1 to TRBJ2-1; TRBD2 aligns across 9 bases. The CDR3 is 15 amino acids. Germline V CDR1 and CDR2: DFQATT, SNEGSKA (reference sequence). The junction had 9 bases not matched to a gene; V was cut back by 6 bases and J by 3 bases. CDR3 sequence reads: CSALPETSGYNEQFF. The CDR3 coding sequence is TGCAGTGCCCTACCGGAGACTAGCGGCTACAATGAGCAGTTCTTC.

This clonotype was seen at least ten times. The rearrangement links TRBV2 to TRBJ2-7; D ambiguous. The V end was cut by 7 bases, the J end by 5 bases, with 15 bases between. Looked up from germline, CDR1 is SNHLY and CDR2 is FYNNEI. The CDR3 is made up of 13 amino acids. This chain's CDR3 is CASKVEQIDEQYF. In DNA form, the CDR3 reads TGTGCCAGCAAGGTTGAACAGATCGACGAGCAGTACTTC.

This clonotype was counted many times. The chain recombines TRBV10-3 with TRBJ2-2; 9 positions agree with TRBD2. This CDR3 contains 13 residues. The junction had 3 bases not matched to a gene; V was cut back by 6 bases and J by 7 bases. The germline V gene has CDR1 ENHRY and CDR2 SYGVKD. Written as DNA, the CDR3 is TGTGCCATCAGAGGGACTAGCCTCGGGGAGCTGTTTTTT. Protein sequence: CAIRGTSLGELFF.

This clonotype came up many times. This chain links TRBV5-1 with TRBJ2-2; 11 bases line up with TRBD1. The CDR3 extends over 18 amino acids. V trimming: 0 bases; J trimming: 7 bases; junction bases outside the gene matches: 11. Germline V gene sequence: CDR1 SGHRS, CDR2 YFSETQ. CDR3 loop: CASSLAVIGQGAGGELFF. The CDR3, as DNA: TGCGCCAGCAGCTTGGCCGTGATCGGACAGGGGGCCGGCGGGGAGCTGTTTTTT. Full variable domain (missing parts from reference TRBV5-1 and TRBJ2-2): KAGVTQTPRYLIKTRGQQVTLSCSPISGHRSVSWYQQTPGQGLQFLFEYFSETQRNKGNFPGRFSGRQFSNSRSEMNVSTLELGDSALYLCASSLAVIGQGAGGELFFGEGSRLTVL.

The V gene is TRBV25-1, the J gene TRBJ2-2; a possible D gene is TRBD2 (6 bases). Germline V lookup: CDR1 MGHDK, CDR2 SYGVNS. V was clipped by 8 bases and J by 7 bases, with 11 bases between them. This CDR3 contains 12 residues. The CDR3 protein is CASGGSFGELFF. For the CDR3, the DNA is TGTGCCAGCGGGGGGAGTTTCGGGGAGCTGTTTTTT.

The table lists this clonotype with many counts. Germline is not matched at one junction end, which may reflect a read error. The chain carries TRBV10-2 and TRBJ2-2, with TRBD2 matching 9 bases. The germline V gene has CDR1 WSHSY and CDR2 SAAADI. The CDR3 runs to 14 residues. The DNA for the CDR3 is TGCGCCAGCAGCGAGTTAGCGGGAGCGGGGGAGCTGTTTTTT. This sequence encodes CASSELAGAGELFF.

The chain joins TRBV14 to TRBJ2-5, with 9 bases lining up with TRBD1. Germline V gives CDR1 SGHDN, CDR2 FVKESK. The CDR3 totals 15 residues. V lost 1 base to trimming and J lost 11 bases; unmatched junction nucleotides: 11. This CDR3 is CASSQGGTGRMSQYF. The CDR3, as DNA: TGTGCCAGCAGCCAAGGTGGGACAGGGAGAATGAGTCAGTACTTC. The whole variable domain, filled in from reference TRBV14 and TRBJ2-5, reads EAGVTQFPSHSVIEKGQTVTLRCDPISGHDNLYWYRRVMGKEIKFLLHFVKESKQDESGMPNNRFLAERTGGTYSTLKVQPAELEDSGVYFCASSQGGTGRMSQYFGPGTRLLVL.

This clonotype turned up a few times. The CDR3 region has the DNA TGTGCCAGCAGTCCTAGTATTGTTTTAGAGACCCAGTACTTC. Its translation is CASSPSIVLETQYF. The gene calls are TRBV27 and TRBJ2-5, with D unclear. This CDR3 spans 14 amino acids. The V gene lost 5 bases and the J gene lost 4 bases, with 14 bases spanning the gap. Germline loops: CDR1 MNHEY, CDR2 SMNVEV (reference sequence).

This clonotype occurred many times. The chain employs TRBV2 and TRBJ2-5; 8 bases map to TRBD2. The CDR3 contains 15 residues. V lost 4 bases to trimming and J lost 2 bases; unmatched junction nucleotides: 6. Germline V gene data show CDR1 as SNHLY and CDR2 as FYNNEI. DNA for the CDR3: TGTGCCAGCAGTGTAACTAGCGGAGCACAAGAGACCCAGTACTTC. Residues: CASSVTSGAQETQYF.

V and J are TRBV6-2 or TRBV6-3 and TRBJ2-1, with D tentatively TRBD2 (6 bases). The CDR3 is made up of 12 amino acids. The germline CDR1 and CDR2 sequences are MNHEY and SVGEGT. Trimming took 2 bases from V and 7 from J, leaving 6 bases between them. DNA of the CDR3: TGTGCCAGCAGTTACGGAGGGAATGAGCAGTTCTTC. The encoded protein is CASSYGGNEQFF.

The chain recombines TRBV6-1 with TRBJ1-5, with D maybe TRBD1 (6 bases). The germline V gene has CDR1 MNHNS and CDR2 SASEGT. The CDR3 loop spans 16 amino acids. The germline V and J ends were trimmed by 5 bases and 0 bases, with 14 bases remaining between them. CDR3 loop: CASSKQGGRSNQPQHF. As DNA, the CDR3 is TGTGCCAGCAGTAAACAGGGAGGGCGTAGCAATCAGCCCCAGCATTTT.

The gene calls are TRBV7-3 and TRBJ2-1; D possibly uses TRBD1 or TRBD2 (6 bases each). Germline values: CDR1 SGHTA, CDR2 FQGTGA. Trimming cost V 9 bases and J 10 bases, with 16 bases left between them. The CDR3 runs 12 residues. The CDR3 DNA reads as TGTGCCAGACTAGGGGGGTCACGCGAGCAGTTCTTC. Translation: CARLGGSREQFF.

The sample holds a few counts of this clonotype. J is TRBJ2-3 and V is TRBV27; D is uncertain. V shed 5 bases and J shed 2 bases, with 11 bases lying between them. Germline values: CDR1 MNHEY, CDR2 SMNVEV (reference sequence). The CDR3 has 14 amino acids. The CDR3 region has the DNA TGTGCCAGCAGTGTACTTCCGGCCACAGATACGCAGTATTTT. Its protein product is CASSVLPATDTQYF.

The chain couples TRBV2 to TRBJ2-7, with a possible D match to TRBD2 (6 bases). The CDR3 is made up of 12 amino acids. Germline CDR1 SNHLY, CDR2 FYNNEI. The ends were cut back, 10 bases at V and 7 bases at J, with 17 bases in the middle. CDR3 in DNA: TGTGCCACTCCGACCGGGGGTGGAGAGCAGTACTTC. Protein product: CATPTGGGEQYF.

The rearrangement uses TRBV7-2 and TRBJ2-7, with 11 bases fitting TRBD2. V lost 3 bases to trimming and J lost 6 bases; unmatched junction nucleotides: 10. The CDR3 totals 16 residues. From germline, CDR1 is SGHTA and CDR2 FQGNSA. The CDR3 loop reads CASSFLQLAGASEQYF. The DNA for the CDR3 is TGTGCCAGCAGCTTCCTCCAACTAGCGGGAGCGAGCGAGCAGTACTTC. The full variable domain, with the rest looked up from reference TRBV7-2 and TRBJ2-7, is GAGVSQSPSNKVTEKGKDVELRCDPISGHTALYWYRQSLGQGLEFLIYFQGNSAPDKSGLPSDRFSAERTGGSVSTLTIQRTQQEDSAVYLCASSFLQLAGASEQYFGPGTRLTVT.

The chain employs TRBV5-6 and TRBJ2-3; D ambiguous. Per the germline V gene, CDR1 is SGHDT and CDR2 is YYEEEE. The V and J ends lost 2 bases and 3 bases respectively, with 13 bases between them. The CDR3 has 15 residues. The CDR3 sequence is CASSFEAVPTDTQYF. In DNA, the CDR3 is TGTGCCAGCAGCTTTGAAGCAGTCCCAACAGATACGCAGTATTTT.

This clonotype was counted a few times. The chain recombines TRBV11-2 with TRBJ2-5, with no clear D. Trimming removed 6 bases from V and 2 bases from J, with 25 bases in between. Germline V lookup: CDR1 SGHAT, CDR2 FQNNGV. The CDR3 covers 18 residues. CDR3 region: CASRYSALRPMQQETQYF. In DNA form, the CDR3 reads TGTGCCAGCAGGTATTCAGCACTGCGACCGATGCAACAAGAGACCCAGTACTTC. Full variable domain (remainder filled in from reference TRBV11-2 and TRBJ2-5): EAGVAQSPRYKIIEKRQSVAFWCNPISGHATLYWYQQILGQGPKLLIQFQNNGVVDDSQLPKDRFSAERLKGVDSTLKIQPAKLEDSAVYLCASRYSALRPMQQETQYFGPGTRLLVL.

This clonotype turned up a few times. This chain links TRBV12-3 or TRBV12-4 with TRBJ2-7; D is uncertain. Trimming removed 3 bases at V and 2 bases at J, with 11 bases between. The CDR3 is 14 residues long. The CDR3 here is CASSLGGKAYEQYF. The CDR3 DNA follows: TGTGCCAGCAGTTTGGGTGGGAAGGCCTACGAGCAGTACTTC.

Only one count was recorded for this clonotype. CDR3 DNA sequence: TGTGCCAGCAGTTCGATTAGCGACAGCTCCTACAATGAGCAGTTCTTC. This gives the protein CASSSISDSSYNEQFF. The chain links TRBV6-2 or TRBV6-3 to TRBJ2-1; D may be TRBD1 or TRBD2 (5 bases each). The germline CDR1 and CDR2 sequences are MNHEY and SVGEGT. V lost 4 bases and J lost 0, with 13 bases in between. The CDR3 extends over 16 amino acids.

The rearrangement links TRBV7-6 to TRBJ2-1; TRBD1 is a possible D gene (6 bases). CDR3 length: 15 residues. CDR1 and CDR2 from the germline V gene are SGHVS and FNYEAQ. Trimming left V 4 bases short and J 7 bases short, with 17 bases between. DNA of the CDR3: TGTGCCAGCAGCTCCCGGGACACCGCTGGGAATGAGCAGTTCTTC. Protein: CASSSRDTAGNEQFF.

This clonotype was counted between two and nine times. J is TRBJ2-5 and V is TRBV27, with no clear D. This CDR3 spans 13 amino acids. Trimming pared 5 bases from V and 8 bases from J, leaving 15 bases between. Germline V gene sequence: CDR1 MNHEY, CDR2 SMNVEV (reference sequence). In DNA form, the CDR3 reads TGTGCCAGCAGTACACAATATTCCGGCACCCAGTACTTC. It specifies CASSTQYSGTQYF.

This clonotype appeared a few times. This chain connects TRBV24-1 to TRBJ1-2; 8 nucleotides match TRBD1. The CDR3 extends over 15 amino acids. Trimming at V came to 5 bases and at J to 7 bases, leaving 11 bases not matched to a gene. The germline V gene has CDR1 KGHDR and CDR2 SFDVKD. In DNA form, the CDR3 reads TGTGCCACCAGTGCCTCGACTCCACAGGGGGTTGGCTACACCTTC. Translated: CATSASTPQGVGYTF.

V usage is TRBV7-2 and J usage is TRBJ2-3; D ambiguous. Trimming took 6 bases from V and 2 from J, leaving 12 bases between them. CDR1 is SGHTA and CDR2 is FQGNSA in the germline V gene. The CDR3 loop spans 14 amino acids. The CDR3 coding sequence is TGTGCCAGCAGTATCGTAGAGACCACAGATACGCAGTATTTT. It codes for CASSIVETTDTQYF.

This clonotype was recorded many times. J is TRBJ2-3 and V is TRBV20-1; 7 bases align to TRBD2. After removal of 6 bases from V and 2 bases from J, the junction contained 8 bases not matched to a gene. Per the germline V gene, CDR1 is DFQATT and CDR2 is SNEGSKA (reference sequence). CDR3 length equals 14 residues. CDR3 region: CSAPTGTNTDTQYF. DNA for the CDR3: TGCAGTGCCCCAACCGGGACTAACACAGATACGCAGTATTTT.

The sample holds a few counts of this clonotype. The J gene is TRBJ2-5, the V gene TRBV6-2 or TRBV6-3; TRBD2 matches 13 bases. Trimming at V came to 3 bases and at J to 3 bases, leaving 19 bases not matched to a gene. From germline, CDR1 is MNHEY and CDR2 SVGEGT. This CDR3 has 21 amino acids. The CDR3 DNA follows: TGTGCCAGCAGTTATTCGGGTTTGCTGGGGACTAGCGGGGAAAGTGAAGAGACCCAGTACTTC. Protein sequence: CASSYSGLLGTSGESEETQYF.

This chain joins TRBV30 and TRBJ2-7; D is unclear. The CDR3 spans 12 residues. Per the germline V gene, CDR1 is GTSNPN and CDR2 is SVGIG (reference sequence). Trimming removed 3 bases from V and 5 bases from J, with 11 bases in between. The CDR3 reads CAWRGFRDEQYF. The CDR3, as DNA: TGTGCCTGGAGGGGGTTCCGAGACGAGCAGTACTTC.

The chain recombines TRBV15 with TRBJ1-4; D gene ambiguous. CDR1 and CDR2 (germline): LNHNV, YYDKDF (reference sequence). V shed 1 base and J shed 7 bases, with 7 bases lying between them. The CDR3 sequence is 13 residues long. The CDR3 region has the DNA TGTGCCACCAGCAGAGTGGCGGGTGAAAAACTGTTTTTT. Translating gives CATSRVAGEKLFF.